Sequencing of this T cell receptor (beta chain) was carried out in a study of CD8 T cells in Susac syndrome. This CDR3 comprises 14 residues. With 8 bases removed from V and 4 bases from J, the gap between germline ends came to 15 bases. Germline CDR1 reads MGHDK; CDR2 reads SYGVNS. Sequencing of TCR beta covered CD8+ and CD4+ T cells obtained from blood. Reverse transcription of about 0.5 to 1 ug RNA used random hexamers. An immunoSEQ multiplex PCR generated amplified TCR beta CDR3 products spanning 54 Vbeta and 13 Jbeta. One entry per CDR3 protein results from TCRdb running MiXCR on the immunoSEQ multiplex PCR reads. The sample has about 190,000 distinct CDR3 sequences; approximately 93% are singletons.

Sequenced sample: CD4+ T cells from PBMCs. This chain joins TRBV25-1 and TRBJ1-5; D possibly corresponds to TRBD1 (5 bases). This receptor was taken from a human donor in good health. For the CDR3, the DNA is TGTGCCAGCCGAGGGGACGGCCTAAATCAGCCCCAGCATTTT. This codes for CASRGDGLNQPQHF.